The 21 T cell receptor beta chains listed next were all sequenced from one sample in a study of blood T cell repertoires in COVID-19. Clones were sequenced by immunoSEQ multiplex PCR, and TCRdb holds only the in-frame ones, with some missing. The sample has 200,000 to 300,000 clones, more than 80% seen once. The sequenced sample was peripheral blood. These receptors were taken from a woman aged 40-49 years with acute or convalescent COVID-19.

This chain uses TRBV5-1 with TRBJ2-2, with 8 nucleotides matching TRBD2. J gave up 6 bases and V 7 bases, and 8 bases lay outside the gene matches. This CDR3 has 14 amino acids. CDR1 SGHRS and CDR2 YFSETQ come from the germline V gene. CDR3 region: CASDPGGAAGELFF. Here the CDR3 DNA reads TGCGCCAGCGATCCGGGGGGGGCCGCCGGGGAGCTGTTTTTT.

This chain connects TRBV7-2 to TRBJ1-4; 10 bases agree with TRBD1. V trimming: 4 bases; J trimming: 8 bases; junction bases outside the gene matches: 10. Germline V gives CDR1 SGHTA, CDR2 FQGNSA. This CDR3 is built from 16 residues. CDR3 in amino acids: CASSSGSGQGWEKLFF. The CDR3 DNA reads as TGTGCCAGCAGCTCTGGATCGGGACAGGGGTGGGAAAAACTGTTTTTT.

The rearrangement joins TRBV24-1 to TRBJ2-1; weak D call: TRBD2 (5 bases). The germline V gene encodes CDR1 KGHDR and CDR2 SFDVKD. The length of the CDR3 is 12 residues. V was cut by 2 bases and J by 7 bases, with 5 bases left in between. This chain's CDR3 is CATSDSGNEQFF. The CDR3 region has the DNA TGTGCCACCAGTGATTCGGGGAATGAGCAGTTCTTC.

V gene TRBV27 combines with J gene TRBJ2-7, with 11 bases matching TRBD1. Germline values: CDR1 MNHEY, CDR2 SMNVEV (reference sequence). The trim removed 2 bases at V and 3 bases at J, leaving 3 bases unmatched. The CDR3 runs 15 residues. This CDR3 is CASSLGTGGYYEQYV. The DNA for the CDR3 is TGTGCCAGCAGTTTAGGGACAGGGGGGTACTACGAGCAGTACGTC.

This clone has a single count. The chain employs TRBV7-9 and TRBJ1-1; D not resolved. Germline V gene lookup returns CDR1 SEHNR and CDR2 FQNEAQ (reference sequence). Between the trimmed V and J ends, which lost 2 bases and 5 bases, there was a span of 18 bases. CDR3 length: 16 amino acids. CDR3 DNA: TGTGCCAGCAGCTTAAAGGTGTCAGCGGGAGATACTGAAGCTTTCTTT. Its protein product is CASSLKVSAGDTEAFF.

The V call is TRBV7-8, the J call TRBJ2-3; D is unclear. Per germline, CDR1 SGHVS and CDR2 FQNEAQ. This CDR3 region has 14 residues. Deletions cut 1 base from V and 1 base from J, with 6 bases between. CDR3 nucleotides: TGTGCCAGCAGCTTAGATGGAGGCACAGATACGCAGTATTTT. The encoded protein is CASSLDGGTDTQYF.

In the case of this clone: Its ends do not fully match the called genes, so a read error is possible. The gene calls are TRBV6-6 and TRBJ1-1; D is possibly TRBD1 (5 bases). CDR1 and CDR2 (germline): MNHNY, SVGAGI (reference sequence). The CDR3 covers 14 residues. CDR3: CASSDSPRGTEAFF. CDR3 DNA sequence: TGTGCCAGCAGTGACTCACCTAGGGGCACTGAAGCTTTCTTT.

On this clone itself: This sample includes further DNA sequences coding for the same CDR3. The CDR3 region is CASSESGYGYTF. The CDR3 DNA reads as TGTGCCAGCAGTGAATCAGGATATGGCTACACCTTC. The rearrangement links TRBV2 to TRBJ1-2; D gene uncertain. V gave up 2 bases and J gave up 5 bases, with 6 bases separating them. The CDR3 spans 12 residues. The germline V gene has CDR1 SNHLY and CDR2 FYNNEI.

The J gene is TRBJ2-3, the V gene TRBV30; no firm D call. Trimming left V 0 bases short and J 3 bases short, with 7 bases between. This CDR3 is 13 amino acids long. CDR1 and CDR2 (germline): GTSNPN, SVGIG (reference sequence). The CDR3 spells CAWSVQKTDTQYF. For the CDR3, the DNA is TGTGCCTGGAGTGTACAGAAGACAGATACGCAGTATTTT.

This chain joins TRBV9 and TRBJ1-2, with D tentatively TRBD1 (5 bases). CDR1 is SGDLS, CDR2 YYNGEE, per germline. The CDR3 has 13 amino acids. V was shortened by 1 base and J by 4 bases, with 8 bases between the two germline ends. The CDR3 DNA sequence: TGTGCCAGCAGCGTACAGGGCGGCTATGGCTACACCTTC. The encoded protein is CASSVQGGYGYTF.

V gene TRBV4-2 combines with J gene TRBJ2-3; 7 nucleotides agree with TRBD2. The CDR3 consists of 19 residues. V shed 1 base and J 6 bases; nucleotides not matched to a gene: 19. Germline values: CDR1 LGHNA, CDR2 YNFKEQ. The CDR3 DNA reads as TGTGCCAGCAGCCAAGGAGTGACTAGCACCTCTTTTTTTGGGGATACGCAGTATTTT. This sequence encodes CASSQGVTSTSFFGDTQYF.

The chain is built from TRBV2 and TRBJ1-5, with D possibly being TRBD1 (5 bases). The CDR3 has 14 amino acids. Between the trimmed V and J ends, which lost 5 bases and 6 bases, there was a span of 14 bases. Germline CDR1 is SNHLY and CDR2 is FYNNEI. CDR3 coding DNA: TGTGCCAGCAGTCCCCCAGGGACTGGTCAGCCCCAGCATTTT. Its translation: CASSPPGTGQPQHF.

The V gene is TRBV5-8, the J gene TRBJ1-5; no reliable D call. Germline V CDR1 and CDR2: SGHTS, YDEGEE. The CDR3 totals 20 residues. V shed 8 bases and J shed 3 bases, with 33 bases lying between them. The CDR3 sequence: CASLAGPNSGELEVNQPQHF. The CDR3 region has the DNA TGTGCCAGTTTAGCAGGTCCCAACAGCGGGGAGCTGGAGGTCAATCAGCCCCAGCATTTT.

This clone appeared once. The chain joins TRBV24-1 to TRBJ2-4, with 7 positions matching TRBD2. Germline assignment: CDR1 KGHDR and CDR2 SFDVKD. V lost 5 bases and J lost 6; bases outside the gene matches: 3. CDR3 size: 13 residues. CDR3 loop: CATSGLAANIQYF. The CDR3 DNA sequence: TGTGCCACCAGTGGACTAGCTGCAAACATTCAGTACTTC.

J is TRBJ1-1 and V is TRBV15, with no clear D. Trimming cost V 4 bases and J 4 bases, with 10 bases left between them. CDR3 length equals 13 residues. Germline-derived CDR1 and CDR2 are LNHNV and YYDKDF (reference sequence). The CDR3 here is CATSTNEGTEAFF. The CDR3 DNA sequence: TGTGCCACCAGCACGAATGAGGGCACTGAAGCTTTCTTT.

V is TRBV10-3 and J is TRBJ2-2, with a weak D call TRBD1 (8 bases). The CDR3 consists of 15 residues. Trimming took 7 bases from V and 5 from J, leaving 17 bases between them. Germline V gene lookup returns CDR1 ENHRY and CDR2 SYGVKD. The CDR3 DNA follows: TGTGCCATCAAACAGACAGGGGAGGGGACCGGGGAGCTGTTTTTT. Its translation: CAIKQTGEGTGELFF.

The V call is TRBV2, the J call TRBJ1-2; possibly TRBD1 for D (6 bases). V lost 3 bases, J lost 1 base, and 12 bases lay in between. Germline V gene lookup returns CDR1 SNHLY and CDR2 FYNNEI. The CDR3 consists of 15 residues. Here the CDR3 reads CASSDPSGVNYGYTF. The CDR3 nucleotides are TGTGCCAGCAGTGACCCGTCAGGGGTTAACTATGGCTACACCTTC.

This CDR3 is CASSPWTSGGQETQYF. Here the CDR3 DNA reads TGTGCCAGCAGCCCCTGGACTAGCGGGGGTCAAGAGACCCAGTACTTC. The chain uses TRBV7-7 and TRBJ2-5, with TRBD2 matching 13 bases. Germline values: CDR1 SSHAT, CDR2 FNYEAQ (reference sequence). Trimming removed 5 bases from V and 2 bases from J; junction bases left unmatched: 5. The CDR3 covers 16 residues.

This clone occurred many times. This CDR3 reads CASSQGTTSSPLHF. The CDR3 region has the DNA TGTGCCAGCAGCCAAGGGACTACTAGTTCACCCCTCCACTTT. This chain joins TRBV6-5 and TRBJ1-6; D is perhaps TRBD1 (5 bases). Trimming shortened V by 6 bases and J by 9 bases, and 15 bases separated the two germline ends. Germline V gene lookup returns CDR1 MNHEY and CDR2 SVGAGI. The length of the CDR3 is 14 residues.

This chain uses TRBV6-1 with TRBJ1-2; 12 nucleotides agree with TRBD1. The V segment lost 4 bases and the J segment 6 bases; nucleotides outside the gene matches: 9. Germline CDR1 MNHNS, CDR2 SASEGT. The CDR3 extends over 16 amino acids. CDR3 sequence: CASSATYGTGGHGYTF. As DNA, the CDR3 is TGTGCCAGCAGTGCTACGTACGGGACAGGGGGCCATGGCTACACCTTC.

The chain links TRBV3-1 (or the pseudogene TRBV3-2) to TRBJ2-3; tentatively, D is TRBD2 (5 bases). CDR3 size: 14 residues. The ends were cut back, 1 base at V and 2 bases at J, with 7 bases in the middle. Germline CDR1 reads LGHDT; CDR2 reads YNNKEL (reference sequence). CDR3 sequence reads: CASSQGTYTDTQYF. The CDR3 nucleotides read TGTGCCAGCAGCCAAGGGACTTACACAGATACGCAGTATTTT.